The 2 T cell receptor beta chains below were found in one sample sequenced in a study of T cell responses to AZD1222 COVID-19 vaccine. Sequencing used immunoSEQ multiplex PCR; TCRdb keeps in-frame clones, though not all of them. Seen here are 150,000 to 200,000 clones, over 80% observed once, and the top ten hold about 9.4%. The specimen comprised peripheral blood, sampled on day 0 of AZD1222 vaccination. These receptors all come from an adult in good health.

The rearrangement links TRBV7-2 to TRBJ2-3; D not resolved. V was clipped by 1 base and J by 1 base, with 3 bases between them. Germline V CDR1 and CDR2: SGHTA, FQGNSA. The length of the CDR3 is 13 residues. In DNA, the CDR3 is TGTGCCAGCAGCTTAGGGGGCACAGATACGCAGTATTTT. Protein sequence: CASSLGGTDTQYF.

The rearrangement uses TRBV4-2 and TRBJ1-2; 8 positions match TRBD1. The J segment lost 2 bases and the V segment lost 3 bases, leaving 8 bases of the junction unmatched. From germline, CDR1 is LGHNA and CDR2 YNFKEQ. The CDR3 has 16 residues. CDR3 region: CASSHRTGPENYGYTF. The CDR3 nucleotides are TGTGCCAGCAGCCACCGGACAGGGCCGGAAAACTATGGCTACACCTTC.